This T cell receptor beta chain came from a study of cytomegalovirus exposure and HLA in healthy donors. There are 17 residues in the CDR3. The V gene end was trimmed by 1 base and the J gene end by 4 bases; junction bases not matched to a gene: 6. Germline CDR1 MGHRA, CDR2 YSYEKL. Regarding the study as a whole: As immune exposure information, only CMV serostatus was available. Fewer N-insertions (relative to the roughly 720-donor mean) were reportedly seen in an Asian-associated ancestry cluster in a later analysis. According to an earlier analysis, most TCR beta V segments yielded productive rearrangements about 90% or about 30% of the time. Certain sequence variants were highly shared and formed a cluster, and this cluster was likely a sequencing artifact.

Amplification used 60 Vbeta primers and 13 Jbeta primers. The table came from immunoSEQ multiplex PCR; TCRdb's copy has only in-frame clones and leaves some out. Its listing shows approximately 71,000 clones. About this clone: What it binds is not known.

The sequenced material came from PBMCs. V gene TRBV4-1 combines with J gene TRBJ1-5, with 11 bases that match TRBD1. The clonotype comes from a female donor in good health and CMV-seropositive. The CDR3 DNA reads as TGCGCCAGCAGCCAAGTAGGACAGGGGGCGCGGAATCAGCCCCAGCATTTT. As protein: CASSQVGQGARNQPQHF.